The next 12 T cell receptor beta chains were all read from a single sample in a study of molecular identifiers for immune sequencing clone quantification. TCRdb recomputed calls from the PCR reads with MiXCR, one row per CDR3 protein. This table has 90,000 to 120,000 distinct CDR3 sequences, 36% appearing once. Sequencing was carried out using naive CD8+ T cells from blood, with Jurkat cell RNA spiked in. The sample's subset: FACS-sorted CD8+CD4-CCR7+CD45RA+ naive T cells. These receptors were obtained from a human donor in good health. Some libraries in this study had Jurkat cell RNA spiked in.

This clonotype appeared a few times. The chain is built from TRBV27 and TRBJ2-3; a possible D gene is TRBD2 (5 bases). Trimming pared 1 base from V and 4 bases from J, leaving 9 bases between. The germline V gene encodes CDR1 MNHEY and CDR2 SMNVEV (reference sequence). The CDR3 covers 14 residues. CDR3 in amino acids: CASSLFEGSDTQYF. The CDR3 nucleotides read TGTGCCAGCAGTTTATTTGAGGGTTCAGATACGCAGTATTTT.

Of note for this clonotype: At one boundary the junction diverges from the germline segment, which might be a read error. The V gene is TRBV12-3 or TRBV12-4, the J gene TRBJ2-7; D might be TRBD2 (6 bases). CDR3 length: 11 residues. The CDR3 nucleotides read TGTGTCAGCAGTTTGGGAGGAGAGCAGTACTTC. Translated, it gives CVSSLGGEQYF.

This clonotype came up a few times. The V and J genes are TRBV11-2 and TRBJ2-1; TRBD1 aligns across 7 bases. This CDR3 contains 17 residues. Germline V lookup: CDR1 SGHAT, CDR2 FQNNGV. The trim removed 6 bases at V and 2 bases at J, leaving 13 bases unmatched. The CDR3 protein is CASSIFPGQTTYNEQFF. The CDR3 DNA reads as TGTGCCAGCAGTATTTTTCCGGGACAGACTACCTACAATGAGCAGTTCTTC.

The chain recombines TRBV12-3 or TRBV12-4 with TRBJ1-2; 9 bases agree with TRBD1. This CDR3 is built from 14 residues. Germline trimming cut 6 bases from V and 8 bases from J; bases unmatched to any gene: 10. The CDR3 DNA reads TGTGCCAGCAGCTTTCAAGGGACAGGGAAAGGCTACACCTTC. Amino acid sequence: CASSFQGTGKGYTF.

The CDR3 protein is CASSESARRPYEQYF. The CDR3 DNA sequence: TGTGCCAGCAGTGAATCGGCAAGAAGACCCTACGAGCAGTACTTC. V is TRBV25-1 and J is TRBJ2-7; D is uncertain. CDR3 length: 15 amino acids. Per germline, CDR1 MGHDK and CDR2 SYGVNS. Trimming removed 1 base at V and 2 bases at J, with 12 bases between.

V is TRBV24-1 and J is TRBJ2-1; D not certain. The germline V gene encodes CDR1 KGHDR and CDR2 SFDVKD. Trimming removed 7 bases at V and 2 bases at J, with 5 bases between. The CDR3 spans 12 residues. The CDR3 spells CATRDAYNEQFF. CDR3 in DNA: TGTGCCACCAGGGACGCCTACAATGAGCAGTTCTTC.

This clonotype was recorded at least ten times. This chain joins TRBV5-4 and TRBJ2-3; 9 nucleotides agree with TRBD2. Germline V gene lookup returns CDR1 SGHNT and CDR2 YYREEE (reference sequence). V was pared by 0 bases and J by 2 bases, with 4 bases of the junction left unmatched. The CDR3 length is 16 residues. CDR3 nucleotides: TGTGCCAGCAGCTTGGCGCTAGCGGGGCACACAGATACGCAGTATTTT. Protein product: CASSLALAGHTDTQYF.

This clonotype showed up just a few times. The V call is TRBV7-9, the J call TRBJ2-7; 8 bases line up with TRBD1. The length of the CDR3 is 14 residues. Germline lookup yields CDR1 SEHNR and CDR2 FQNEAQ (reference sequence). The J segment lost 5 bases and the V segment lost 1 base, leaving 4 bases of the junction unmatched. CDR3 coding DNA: TGTGCCAGCAGCTTAGGGACAGGGATCGACGAGCAGTACTTC. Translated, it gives CASSLGTGIDEQYF.

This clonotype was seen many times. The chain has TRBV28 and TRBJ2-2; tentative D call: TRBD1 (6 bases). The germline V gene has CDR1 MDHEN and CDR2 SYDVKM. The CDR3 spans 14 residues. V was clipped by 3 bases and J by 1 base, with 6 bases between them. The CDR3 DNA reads TGTGCCAGCAGTTTGACAGGGAACACCGGGGAGCTGTTTTTT. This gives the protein CASSLTGNTGELFF.

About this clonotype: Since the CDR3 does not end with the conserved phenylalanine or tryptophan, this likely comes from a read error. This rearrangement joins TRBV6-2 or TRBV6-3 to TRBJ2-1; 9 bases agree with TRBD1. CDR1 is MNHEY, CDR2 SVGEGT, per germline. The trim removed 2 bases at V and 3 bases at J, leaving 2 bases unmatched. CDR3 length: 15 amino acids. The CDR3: CASSYTTGGYNEQFI. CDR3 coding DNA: TGTGCCAGCAGTTACACGACAGGGGGCTACAATGAGCAGTTCATC.

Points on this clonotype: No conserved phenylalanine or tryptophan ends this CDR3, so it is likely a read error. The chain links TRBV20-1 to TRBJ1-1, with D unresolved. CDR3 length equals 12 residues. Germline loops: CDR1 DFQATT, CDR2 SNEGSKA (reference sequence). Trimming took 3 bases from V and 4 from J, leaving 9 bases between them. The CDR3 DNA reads TGCAGTGCTAGGGTCCTGGGCACTGAAGCTTTCATT. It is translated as CSARVLGTEAFI.

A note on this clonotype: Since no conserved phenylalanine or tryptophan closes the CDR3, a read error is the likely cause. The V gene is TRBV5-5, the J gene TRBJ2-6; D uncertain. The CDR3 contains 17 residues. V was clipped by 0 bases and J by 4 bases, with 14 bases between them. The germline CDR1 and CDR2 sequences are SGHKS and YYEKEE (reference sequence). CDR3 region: CASSLVSCVLGANVLTY. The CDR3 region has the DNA TGTGCCAGCAGCTTGGTCAGCTGCGTTTTGGGGGCCAACGTCCTGACTTAC.